The entry below describes one T cell receptor (beta chain). The V gene lost 0 bases and the J gene lost 7 bases, with 11 bases spanning the gap. CDR1 SGHRS and CDR2 YFSETQ come from the germline V gene. This CDR3 is 13 amino acids long. This sample was included in a study of blood T cell repertoires in COVID-19. The repertoire was sequenced with immunoSEQ multiplex PCR; TCRdb's copy has only in-frame clones and lacks some. This sample yields 270,000 or so clones, of which around 92% are seen a single time; around 10% belongs to the top ten. The chain carries TRBV5-1 and TRBJ2-7; a weak D match, TRBD1 (6 bases). The source is a woman between 25 and 40 years old with COVID-19, enrolled during active disease. Sequenced sample: peripheral blood. CDR3 amino acids: CASSLETGREQYF. CDR3 bases: TGCGCCAGCAGCTTGGAGACAGGTCGGGAGCAGTACTTC.